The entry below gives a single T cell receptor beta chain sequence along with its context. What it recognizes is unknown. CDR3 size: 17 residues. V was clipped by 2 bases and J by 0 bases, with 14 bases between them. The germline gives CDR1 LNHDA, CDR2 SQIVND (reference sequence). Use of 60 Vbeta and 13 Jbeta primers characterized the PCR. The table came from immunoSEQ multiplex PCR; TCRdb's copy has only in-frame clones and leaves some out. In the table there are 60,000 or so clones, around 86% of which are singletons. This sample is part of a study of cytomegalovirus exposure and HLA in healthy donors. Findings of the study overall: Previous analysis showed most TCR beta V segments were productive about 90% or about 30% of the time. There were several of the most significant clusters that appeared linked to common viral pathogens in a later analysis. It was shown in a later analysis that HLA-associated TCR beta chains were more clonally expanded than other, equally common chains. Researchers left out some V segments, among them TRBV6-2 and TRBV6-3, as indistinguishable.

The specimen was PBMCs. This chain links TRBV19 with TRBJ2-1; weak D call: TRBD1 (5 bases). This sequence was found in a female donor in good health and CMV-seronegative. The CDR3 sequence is CASSIIGHGSSYNEQFF. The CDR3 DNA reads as TGTGCCAGTAGTATAATCGGACATGGGTCCTCCTACAATGAGCAGTTCTTC.